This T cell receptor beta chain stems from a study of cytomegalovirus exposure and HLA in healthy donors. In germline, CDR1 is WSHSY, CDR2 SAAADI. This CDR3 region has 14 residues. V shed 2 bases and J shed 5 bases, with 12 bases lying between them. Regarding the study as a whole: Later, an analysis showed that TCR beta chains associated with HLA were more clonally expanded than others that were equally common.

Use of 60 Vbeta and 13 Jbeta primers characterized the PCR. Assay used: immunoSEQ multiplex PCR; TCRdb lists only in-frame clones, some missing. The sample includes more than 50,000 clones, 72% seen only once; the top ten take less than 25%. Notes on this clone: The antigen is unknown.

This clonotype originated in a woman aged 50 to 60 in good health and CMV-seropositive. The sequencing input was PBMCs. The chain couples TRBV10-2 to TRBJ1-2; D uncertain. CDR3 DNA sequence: TGCGCCAGCAGTGAGGTGGGCCTTTCTTATGGCTACACCTTC. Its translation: CASSEVGLSYGYTF.